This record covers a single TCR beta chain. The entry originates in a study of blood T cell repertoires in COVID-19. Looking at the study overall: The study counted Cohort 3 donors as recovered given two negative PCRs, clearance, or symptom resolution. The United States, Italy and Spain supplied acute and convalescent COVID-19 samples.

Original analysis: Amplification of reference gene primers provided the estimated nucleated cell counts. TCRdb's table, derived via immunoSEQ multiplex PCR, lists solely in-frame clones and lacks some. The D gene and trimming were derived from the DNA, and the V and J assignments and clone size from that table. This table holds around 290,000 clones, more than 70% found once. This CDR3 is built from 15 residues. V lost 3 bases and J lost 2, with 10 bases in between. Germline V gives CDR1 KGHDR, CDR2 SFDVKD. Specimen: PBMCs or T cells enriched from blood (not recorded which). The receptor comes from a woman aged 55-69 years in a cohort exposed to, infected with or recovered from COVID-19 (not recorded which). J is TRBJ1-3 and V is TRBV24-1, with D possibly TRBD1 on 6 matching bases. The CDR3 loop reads CATSDPSGAGNTIYF. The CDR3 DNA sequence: TGTGCCACCAGTGATCCATCAGGGGCTGGAAACACCATATATTTT.